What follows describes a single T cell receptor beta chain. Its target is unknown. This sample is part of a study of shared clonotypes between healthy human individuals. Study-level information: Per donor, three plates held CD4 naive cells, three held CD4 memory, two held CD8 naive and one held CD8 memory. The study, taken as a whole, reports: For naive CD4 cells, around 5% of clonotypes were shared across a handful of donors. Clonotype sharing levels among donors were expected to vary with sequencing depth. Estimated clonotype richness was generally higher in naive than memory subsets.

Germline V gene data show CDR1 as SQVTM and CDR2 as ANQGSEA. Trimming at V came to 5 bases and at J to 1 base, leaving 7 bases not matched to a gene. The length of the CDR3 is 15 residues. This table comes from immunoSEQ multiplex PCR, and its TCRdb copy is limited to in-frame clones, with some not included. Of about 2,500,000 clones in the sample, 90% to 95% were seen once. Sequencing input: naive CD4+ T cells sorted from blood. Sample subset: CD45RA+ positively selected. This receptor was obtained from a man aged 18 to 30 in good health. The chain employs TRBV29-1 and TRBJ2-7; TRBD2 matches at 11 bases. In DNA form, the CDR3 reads TGCAGCGTTCGTTCCGGGACTAGCGGTTCCTACGAGCAGTACTTC. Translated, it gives CSVRSGTSGSYEQYF.